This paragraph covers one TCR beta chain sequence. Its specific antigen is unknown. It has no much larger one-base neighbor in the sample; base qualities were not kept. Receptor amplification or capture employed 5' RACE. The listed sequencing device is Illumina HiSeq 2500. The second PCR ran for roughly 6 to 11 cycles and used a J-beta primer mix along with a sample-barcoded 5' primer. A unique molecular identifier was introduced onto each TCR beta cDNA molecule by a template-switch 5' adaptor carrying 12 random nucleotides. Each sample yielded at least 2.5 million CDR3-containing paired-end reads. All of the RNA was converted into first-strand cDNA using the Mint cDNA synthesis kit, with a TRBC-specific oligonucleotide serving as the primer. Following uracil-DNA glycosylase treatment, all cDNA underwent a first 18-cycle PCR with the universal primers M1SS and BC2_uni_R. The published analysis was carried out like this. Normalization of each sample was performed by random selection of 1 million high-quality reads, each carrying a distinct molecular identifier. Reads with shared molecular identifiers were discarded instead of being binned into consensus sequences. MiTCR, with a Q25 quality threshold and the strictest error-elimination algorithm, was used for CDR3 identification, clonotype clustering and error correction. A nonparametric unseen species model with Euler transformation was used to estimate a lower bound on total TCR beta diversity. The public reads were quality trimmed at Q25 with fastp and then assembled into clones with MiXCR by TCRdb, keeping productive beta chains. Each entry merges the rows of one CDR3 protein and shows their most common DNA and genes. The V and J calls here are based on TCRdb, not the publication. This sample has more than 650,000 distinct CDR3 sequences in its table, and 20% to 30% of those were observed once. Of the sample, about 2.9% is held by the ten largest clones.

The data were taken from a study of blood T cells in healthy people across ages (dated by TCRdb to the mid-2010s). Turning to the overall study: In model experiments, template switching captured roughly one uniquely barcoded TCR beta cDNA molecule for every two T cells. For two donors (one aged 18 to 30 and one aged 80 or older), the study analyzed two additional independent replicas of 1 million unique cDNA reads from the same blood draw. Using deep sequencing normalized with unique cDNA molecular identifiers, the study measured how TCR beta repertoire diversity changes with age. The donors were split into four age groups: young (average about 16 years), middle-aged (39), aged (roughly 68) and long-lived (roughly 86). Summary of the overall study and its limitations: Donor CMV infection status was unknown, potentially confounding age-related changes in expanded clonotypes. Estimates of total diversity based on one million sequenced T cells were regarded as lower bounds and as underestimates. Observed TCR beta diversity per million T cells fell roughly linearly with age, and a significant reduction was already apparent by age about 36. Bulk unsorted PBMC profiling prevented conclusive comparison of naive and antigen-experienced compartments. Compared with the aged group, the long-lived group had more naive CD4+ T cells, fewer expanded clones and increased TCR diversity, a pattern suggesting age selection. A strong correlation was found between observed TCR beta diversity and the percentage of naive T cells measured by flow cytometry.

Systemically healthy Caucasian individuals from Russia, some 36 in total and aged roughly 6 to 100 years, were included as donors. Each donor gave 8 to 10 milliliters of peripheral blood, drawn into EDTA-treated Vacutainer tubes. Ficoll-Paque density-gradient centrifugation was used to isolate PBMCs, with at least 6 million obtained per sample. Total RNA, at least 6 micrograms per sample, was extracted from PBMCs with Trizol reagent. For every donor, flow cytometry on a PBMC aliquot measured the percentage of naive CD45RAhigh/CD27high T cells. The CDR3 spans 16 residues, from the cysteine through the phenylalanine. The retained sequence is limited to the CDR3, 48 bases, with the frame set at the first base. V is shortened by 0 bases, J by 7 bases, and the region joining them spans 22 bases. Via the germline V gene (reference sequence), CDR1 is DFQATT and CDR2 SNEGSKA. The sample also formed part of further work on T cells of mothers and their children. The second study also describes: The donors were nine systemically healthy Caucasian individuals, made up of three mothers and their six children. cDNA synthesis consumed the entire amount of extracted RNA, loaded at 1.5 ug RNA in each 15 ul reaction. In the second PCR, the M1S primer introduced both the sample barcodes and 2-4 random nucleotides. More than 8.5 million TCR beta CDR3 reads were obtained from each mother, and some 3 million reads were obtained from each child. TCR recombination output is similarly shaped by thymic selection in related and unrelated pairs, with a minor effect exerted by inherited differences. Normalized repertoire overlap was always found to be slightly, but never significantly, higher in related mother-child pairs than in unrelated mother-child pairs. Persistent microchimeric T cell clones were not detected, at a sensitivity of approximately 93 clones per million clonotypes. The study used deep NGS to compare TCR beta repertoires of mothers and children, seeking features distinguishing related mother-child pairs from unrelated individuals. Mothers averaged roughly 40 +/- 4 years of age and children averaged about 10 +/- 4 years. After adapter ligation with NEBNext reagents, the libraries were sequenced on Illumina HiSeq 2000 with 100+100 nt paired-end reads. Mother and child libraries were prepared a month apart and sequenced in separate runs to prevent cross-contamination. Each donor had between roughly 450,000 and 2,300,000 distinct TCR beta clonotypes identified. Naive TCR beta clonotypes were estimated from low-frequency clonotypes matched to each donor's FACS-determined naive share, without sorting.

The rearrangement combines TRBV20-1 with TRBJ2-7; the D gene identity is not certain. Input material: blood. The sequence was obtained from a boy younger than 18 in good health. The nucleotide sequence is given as TGCAGTGCTAGAGATTTCCGACATTCAGGCTCTCAAGAGCAGTACTTC. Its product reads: CSARDFRHSGSQEQYF.